These 24 T cell receptor beta chains were all obtained from the same sample, sequenced in a study of blood T cell repertoires in COVID-19. Assay used: immunoSEQ multiplex PCR; TCRdb lists only in-frame clones, some missing. There are 90,000 to 100,000 clones in the sample; around 84% occur only once, and 2% lies in the top ten. Sequenced sample: peripheral blood. The origin of the receptors is a man between 70 and 80 years old with active or convalescent COVID-19.

The chain couples TRBV7-9 to TRBJ1-1; D perhaps matches TRBD1 (6 bases). This CDR3 has 18 residues. Germline CDR1 reads SEHNR; CDR2 reads FQNEAQ (reference sequence). V was shortened by 4 bases and J by 1 base, with 22 bases between the two germline ends. The CDR3 DNA is TGTGCCAGCAGCTGGAAAAGGGGGGGTGGACAGTCGAACACTGAAGCTTTCTTT. Encoded protein: CASSWKRGGGQSNTEAFF.

The V gene is TRBV3-1 (or the pseudogene TRBV3-2), the J gene TRBJ1-1, with D tentatively TRBD1 (6 bases). Per germline, CDR1 LGHDT and CDR2 YNNKEL (reference sequence). Trimming removed 0 bases at V and 3 bases at J, with 11 bases between. This CDR3 comprises 15 residues. This chain's CDR3 is CASSQEGTPHTEAFF. The CDR3 nucleotides are TGTGCCAGCAGCCAAGAAGGGACACCTCACACTGAAGCTTTCTTT.

The V call is TRBV5-5, the J call TRBJ2-4, with TRBD1 as a possible D gene (5 bases). Germline CDR1 SGHKS, CDR2 YYEKEE (reference sequence). V dropped 0 bases and J dropped 1 base, with 11 bases sitting between them. The CDR3 contains 16 residues. The chain's CDR3 is CASSLDQGRAKNIQYF. The CDR3 DNA sequence: TGTGCCAGCAGCTTGGATCAGGGTCGGGCCAAAAACATTCAGTACTTC. Combining the CDR3 with reference TRBV5-5 and TRBJ2-4 gives the whole variable domain DAGVTQSPTHLIKTRGQQVTLRCSPISGHKSVSWYQQVLGQGPQFIFQYYEKEERGRGNFPDRFSARQFPNYSSELNVNALLLGDSALYLCASSLDQGRAKNIQYFGAGTRLSVL.

The chain links TRBV5-4 to TRBJ1-5, with a weak D call TRBD1 (5 bases). V lost 4 bases, J lost 6 bases, and 11 bases lay in between. The CDR3 contains 13 residues. Germline CDR1 and CDR2: SGHNT and YYREEE (reference sequence). The DNA for the CDR3 is TGTGCCAGCAGCCCTGGGGGAGGTCAGCCCCAGCATTTT. This gives the protein CASSPGGGQPQHF.

V and J are TRBV18 and TRBJ1-2; possible D gene TRBD1, 5 bases. In germline, CDR1 is KGHSH, CDR2 LQKENI. The CDR3 consists of 14 residues. Deletions cut 6 bases from V and 4 bases from J, with 15 bases between. In DNA, the CDR3 is TGTGCCAGCTCCGCCGCGGGGCTCGGCTATGGCTACACCTTC. Translated: CASSAAGLGYGYTF.

The CDR3 protein is CASGVSYNSPLHF. The CDR3 region has the DNA TGTGCTAGCGGAGTTAGCTATAATTCACCCCTCCACTTT. The V and J genes are TRBV7-7 and TRBJ1-6; D is ambiguous. Per germline, CDR1 SSHAT and CDR2 FNYEAQ (reference sequence). CDR3 length: 13 amino acids.

V is TRBV7-2 and J is TRBJ1-2, with D perhaps matching TRBD1 (5 bases). The CDR3 consists of 15 residues. Germline-derived CDR1 and CDR2 are SGHTA and FQGNSA. V was shortened by 6 bases and J by 7 bases, with 21 bases between the two germline ends. CDR3 in DNA: TGTGCCAGCAGTATTCAGGGCCTCCTTCAGGGTGGCTACACCTTC. Amino acids: CASSIQGLLQGGYTF. Full variable domain (rest looked up from reference TRBV7-2 and TRBJ1-2): GAGVSQSPSNKVTEKGKDVELRCDPISGHTALYWYRQSLGQGLEFLIYFQGNSAPDKSGLPSDRFSAERTGGSVSTLTIQRTQQEDSAVYLCASSIQGLLQGGYTFGSGTRLTVV.

The chain combines TRBV3-1 (or the pseudogene TRBV3-2) with TRBJ2-7; D is possibly TRBD1 (6 bases). CDR3 size: 15 residues. V was clipped by 3 bases and J by 4 bases, with 16 bases between them. Germline CDR1 reads LGHDT; CDR2 reads YNNKEL (reference sequence). CDR3 region: CASSQVNRVGYEQYF. In DNA form, the CDR3 reads TGTGCCAGCAGCCAGGTTAACAGGGTAGGGTACGAGCAGTACTTC.

This clone was recorded once. The genes are TRBV18 and TRBJ1-4; possible D gene TRBD1, 5 bases. Trimming cost V 8 bases and J 7 bases, with 14 bases left between them. The V gene's germline CDR1 is KGHSH and CDR2 LQKENI. This CDR3 is 13 amino acids long. CDR3 residues: CASRGDGAEKLFF. The CDR3 nucleotides read TGTGCCAGCCGGGGGGACGGAGCTGAAAAACTGTTTTTT.

The gene calls are TRBV28 and TRBJ1-5; 9 bases are a match to TRBD1. After removal of 2 bases from V and 3 bases from J, the junction contained 8 bases not matched to a gene. This CDR3 is 17 amino acids long. CDR1 is MDHEN, CDR2 SYDVKM, per germline. The CDR3 DNA reads TGTGCCAGCAGTTTACTCGGGACAGGGAATAACAATCAGCCCCAGCATTTT. It specifies CASSLLGTGNNNQPQHF.

The V and J genes are TRBV12-3 or TRBV12-4 and TRBJ2-7; a possible D gene is TRBD1 (6 bases). Trimming shortened V by 5 bases and J by 6 bases, and 14 bases separated the two germline ends. This CDR3 is built from 13 residues. This CDR3 is CASSQTTGREQYF. Here the CDR3 DNA reads TGTGCCAGCAGTCAAACCACAGGGCGCGAGCAGTACTTC.

The V gene is TRBV9, the J gene TRBJ1-3; 8 bases are a match to TRBD1. V lost 4 bases to trimming and J lost 4 bases; unmatched junction nucleotides: 13. The germline gives CDR1 SGDLS, CDR2 YYNGEE. CDR3 length: 17 residues. The CDR3 sequence: CASSLRLQTGVGNTIYF. The CDR3 DNA sequence: TGTGCCAGCAGCCTCCGACTCCAGACAGGGGTGGGAAACACCATATATTTT.

The chain is built from TRBV28 and TRBJ2-7; the match to TRBD1 covers 7 bases. After removal of 5 bases from V and 2 bases from J, the junction contained 9 bases not matched to a gene. CDR3 length: 15 residues. CDR1 and CDR2 (germline): MDHEN, SYDVKM. The CDR3 spells CASSASRGFTYEQYF. In DNA, the CDR3 is TGTGCCAGCAGTGCCTCCAGGGGGTTCACCTACGAGCAGTACTTC.

The chain couples TRBV5-4 to TRBJ2-3, with TRBD2 matching over 13 bases. J lost 6 bases, V lost 4 bases, and 8 bases had no gene match. The CDR3 contains 16 residues. Per the germline V gene, CDR1 is SGHNT and CDR2 is YYREEE (reference sequence). CDR3 coding DNA: TGTGCCAGCAGCCTCCCGGCGACTAGCGGGGGGGATACGCAGTATTTT. It specifies CASSLPATSGGDTQYF.

The rearrangement links TRBV3-1 (or the pseudogene TRBV3-2) to TRBJ2-7; D is undetermined. The V and J ends lost 3 bases and 0 bases respectively, with 9 bases between them. Germline CDR1 LGHDT, CDR2 YNNKEL (reference sequence). This CDR3 has 14 residues. This chain's CDR3 is CASSQQHNSYEQYF. The CDR3 DNA is TGTGCCAGCAGCCAGCAACACAACTCCTACGAGCAGTACTTC.

This clone has just a few counts. The CDR3 loop is CASRLPPWPNTEAFF. CDR3 DNA sequence: TGTGCAAGTCGCTTACCCCCGTGGCCGAACACTGAAGCTTTCTTT. The chain carries TRBV12-2 and TRBJ1-1; the table's D call, TRBD1, was not checked against the DNA. TRBV12-2 is a recognized pseudogene. The CDR3 consists of 15 residues.

The rearrangement uses TRBV6-5 and TRBJ2-2, with D possibly TRBD1 on 5 matching bases. V lost 7 bases, J lost 5 bases, and 17 bases lay in between. Germline V CDR1 and CDR2: MNHEY, SVGAGI. This CDR3 is 15 amino acids long. CDR3 coding DNA: TGTGCCAGCATCCCGGACACCCTCGGGACCGGGGAGCTGTTTTTT. Translation: CASIPDTLGTGELFF.

The V and J genes are TRBV28 and TRBJ2-5; D possibly corresponds to TRBD2 (7 bases). Per the germline V gene, CDR1 is MDHEN and CDR2 is SYDVKM. The V end was cut by 7 bases, the J end by 0 bases, with 18 bases between. The CDR3 consists of 16 residues. The CDR3, as DNA: TGTGCCAGCACCCCTCAGGGGCGGGGGAACCAAGAGACCCAGTACTTC. Translated, it gives CASTPQGRGNQETQYF.

V gene TRBV5-6 combines with J gene TRBJ2-2; D is uncertain. The CDR3 contains 14 residues. Trimming stripped 4 bases from V and 4 bases from J, with 11 bases between. CDR1 and CDR2 from the germline V gene are SGHDT and YYEEEE. The CDR3 DNA reads as TGTGCCAGCAGCCTGGATTCGGGCACCGGGGAGCTGTTTTTT. Its translation is CASSLDSGTGELFF.

The chain links TRBV5-1 to TRBJ2-1; tentative D call: TRBD1 (6 bases). CDR3 length equals 13 residues. With 5 bases removed from V and 7 bases from J, the gap between germline ends came to 13 bases. In germline, CDR1 is SGHRS, CDR2 YFSETQ. The CDR3 coding sequence is TGCGCCAGCAGTAACGCCGGGACAAATGAGCAGTTCTTC. Translation gives CASSNAGTNEQFF.

The chain joins TRBV5-4 to TRBJ1-2; 7 bases agree with TRBD1. Germline-derived CDR1 and CDR2 are SGHNT and YYREEE (reference sequence). Trimming at V came to 5 bases and at J to 4 bases, leaving 14 bases not matched to a gene. The CDR3 extends over 16 amino acids. CDR3 residues: CASSLSGNKGAYGYTF. The DNA for the CDR3 is TGTGCCAGCAGTCTTTCAGGGAATAAGGGGGCCTATGGCTACACCTTC.

This rearrangement joins TRBV10-3 to TRBJ2-3; 10 nucleotides match TRBD2. J lost 2 bases, V lost 3 bases, and 5 bases had no gene match. The CDR3 extends over 16 amino acids. CDR1 and CDR2 from the germline V gene are ENHRY and SYGVKD. The CDR3 nucleotides are TGTGCCATCAGTGATAGGAGCGGGGGGGTCACAGATACGCAGTATTTT. Translating it yields CAISDRSGGVTDTQYF.

This sequence joins TRBV5-1 and TRBJ2-3; D gene unclear. V gave up 0 bases and J gave up 0 bases, with 11 bases separating them. This CDR3 is built from 16 residues. Germline assignment: CDR1 SGHRS and CDR2 YFSETQ. CDR3 residues: CASSLGGRPSTDTQYF. The CDR3 DNA reads as TGCGCCAGCAGCTTGGGTGGCCGCCCTAGCACAGATACGCAGTATTTT.

The chain uses TRBV6-5 and TRBJ1-1, with 9 bases that match TRBD1. The trim removed 5 bases at V and 1 base at J, leaving 5 bases unmatched. In germline, CDR1 is MNHEY, CDR2 SVGAGI. CDR3 size: 15 residues. CDR3 in DNA: TGTGCCAGCAGTAATACAGGGGGCACGAACACTGAAGCTTTCTTT. As protein: CASSNTGGTNTEAFF.